One sample yielded the 7 T cell receptor beta chains listed below, sequenced in a study of blood T cells in healthy people across ages. The second PCR ran about 6 to 11 cycles with a sample-barcoded 5' primer and J-beta primers. In TCRdb, the 5' RACE reads were re-called with MiXCR into one record per CDR3 protein. The sample contains hundreds of thousands of distinct CDR3 sequences, about 53% of which appear only once. Sequences were obtained from blood. The origin of the receptors is a man between 60 and 70 years old in good health.

This chain connects TRBV6-5 to TRBJ2-1; tentatively, D is TRBD1 or TRBD2 (6 bases each). V lost 0 bases, J lost 8 bases, and 14 bases lay in between. CDR1 is MNHEY, CDR2 SVGAGI, per germline. The CDR3 sequence is 15 residues long. The CDR3 region has the DNA TGTGCCAGCAGTTACTCGATACTCGGGGGCTATGAGCAGTTCTTC. The encoded protein is CASSYSILGGYEQFF.

This clonotype was seen a handful of times. The V call is TRBV6-1, the J call TRBJ2-1; 7 bases fit TRBD1. V gave up 2 bases and J gave up 6 bases; unmatched junction bases: 7. The germline V gene encodes CDR1 MNHNS and CDR2 SASEGT. The CDR3 has 15 amino acids. CDR3 nucleotides: TGTGCCAGCAGTGAAAGGCACCGGGACAGCAATGAGCAGTTCTTC. This sequence encodes CASSERHRDSNEQFF.

This chain joins TRBV6-2 or TRBV6-3 and TRBJ1-5; tentatively, D is TRBD1 (5 bases). Germline loops: CDR1 MNHEY, CDR2 SVGEGT. There are 14 residues in the CDR3. Trimming left V 4 bases short and J 5 bases short, with 12 bases between. The CDR3 DNA reads as TGTGCCAGCAGTTCGGCAGGGTGGGATCAGCCCCAGCATTTT. Encoded protein: CASSSAGWDQPQHF.

A note on this clonotype: At one of its ends the junction is not consistent with the germline gene, which may arise from a read error. CDR3 sequence (DNA): TGTGCCAGCAGGCGGGCAGGGGGCACAGATACGCGGTATTTT. This gives the protein CASRRAGGTDTRYF. V usage is TRBV2 and J usage is TRBJ2-3, with 8 bases that match TRBD1. Germline-derived CDR1 and CDR2 are SNHLY and FYNNEI. The CDR3 is made up of 14 amino acids.

The chain carries TRBV28 and TRBJ2-1, with 7 bases lining up with TRBD1. CDR3 size: 15 residues. V trimming: 1 base; J trimming: 2 bases; junction bases outside the gene matches: 2. Looked up from germline, CDR1 is MDHEN and CDR2 is SYDVKM. The CDR3: CASSLLGTAYNEQFF. CDR3 nucleotide sequence: TGTGCCAGCAGTTTATTGGGGACAGCCTACAATGAGCAGTTCTTC.

This chain connects TRBV4-1 to TRBJ2-4; D remains ambiguous. V was pared by 0 bases and J by 11 bases, with 8 bases between. The V gene's germline CDR1 is MGHRA and CDR2 YSYEKL. The CDR3 covers 12 residues. CDR3 DNA: TGCGCCAGCAGCCAAGATGCGATCGTTCAGTACTTC. It encodes CASSQDAIVQYF.

About this clonotype itself: One junction end disagrees with the germline gene, perhaps due to a read error. The chain joins TRBV11-2 to TRBJ1-2, with D unclear. Germline V gene sequence: CDR1 SGHAT, CDR2 FQNNGV. The CDR3 covers 13 residues. CDR3 region: CASTLDANYGYTF. CDR3 nucleotides: TGTGCCAGCACCTTAGACGCCAACTATGGCTACACCTTC.